Reported below is one TCR beta chain. The sample belongs to a study of radiotherapy plus CTLA-4 blockade in lung cancer. The wider study: There were objective responses in 15% to 20% of patients, and roughly 32% had disease control.

The table came from immunoSEQ multiplex PCR; TCRdb's copy has only in-frame clones and leaves some out. The sample holds about 120,000 clones, more than 80% seen once. V gave up 5 bases and J gave up 5 bases, with 10 bases separating them. Germline CDR1 reads SGHVS; CDR2 reads FQNEAQ. The CDR3 runs 13 residues. The sequencing here drew on peripheral blood, taken from a patient treated with radiotherapy plus ipilimumab. The receptor comes from a human donor with non-small cell lung cancer that progressed on radiotherapy plus ipilimumab. The chain links TRBV7-8 to TRBJ1-5; D possibly corresponds to TRBD1 (5 bases). The CDR3 DNA sequence: TGTGCCAGCAGCGCGGGGGTCGATCAGCCCCAGCATTTT. It is translated as CASSAGVDQPQHF.